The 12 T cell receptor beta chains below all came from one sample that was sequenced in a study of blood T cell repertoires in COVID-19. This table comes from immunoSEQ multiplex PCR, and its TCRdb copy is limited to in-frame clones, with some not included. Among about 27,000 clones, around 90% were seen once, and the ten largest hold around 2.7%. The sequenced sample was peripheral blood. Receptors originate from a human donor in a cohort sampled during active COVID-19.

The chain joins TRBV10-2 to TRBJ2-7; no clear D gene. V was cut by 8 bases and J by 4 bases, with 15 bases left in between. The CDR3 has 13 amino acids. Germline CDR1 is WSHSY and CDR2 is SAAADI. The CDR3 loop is CASGWSRRYEQYF. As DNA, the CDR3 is TGCGCCAGCGGTTGGTCTAGACGGTACGAGCAGTACTTC.

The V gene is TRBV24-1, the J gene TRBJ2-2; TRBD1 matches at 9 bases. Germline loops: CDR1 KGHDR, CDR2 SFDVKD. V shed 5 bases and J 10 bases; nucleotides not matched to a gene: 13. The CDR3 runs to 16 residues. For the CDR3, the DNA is TGTGCCACCAGTGGGGGCCCGGGACAGGGAGTGGAGGAGCTGTTTTTT. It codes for CATSGGPGQGVEELFF.

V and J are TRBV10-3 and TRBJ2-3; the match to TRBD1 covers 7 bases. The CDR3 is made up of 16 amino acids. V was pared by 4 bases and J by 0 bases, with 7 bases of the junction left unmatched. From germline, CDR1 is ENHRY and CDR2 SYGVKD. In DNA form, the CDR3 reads TGTGCCATCAGTGCCGCCGGGACAGCTAGCACAGATACGCAGTATTTT. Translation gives CAISAAGTASTDTQYF.

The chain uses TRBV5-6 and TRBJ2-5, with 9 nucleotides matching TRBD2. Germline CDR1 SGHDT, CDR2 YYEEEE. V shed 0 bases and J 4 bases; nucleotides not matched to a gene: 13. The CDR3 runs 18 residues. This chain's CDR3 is CASSLGPSGAISGETQYF. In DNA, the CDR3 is TGTGCCAGCAGCTTGGGGCCTAGCGGGGCTATATCAGGAGAGACCCAGTACTTC.

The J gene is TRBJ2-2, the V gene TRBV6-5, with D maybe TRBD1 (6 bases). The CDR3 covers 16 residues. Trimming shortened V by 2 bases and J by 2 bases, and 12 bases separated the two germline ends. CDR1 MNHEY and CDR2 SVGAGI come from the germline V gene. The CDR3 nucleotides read TGTGCCAGCAGTTACCACACCAGGGGCAACACCGGGGAGCTGTTTTTT. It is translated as CASSYHTRGNTGELFF.

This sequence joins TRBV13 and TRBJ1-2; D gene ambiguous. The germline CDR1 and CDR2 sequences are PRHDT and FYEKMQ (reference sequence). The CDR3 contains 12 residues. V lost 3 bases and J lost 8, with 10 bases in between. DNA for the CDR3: TGTGCCAGCAGCTTGCCCTTGGAGGGCTACACCTTC. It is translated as CASSLPLEGYTF.

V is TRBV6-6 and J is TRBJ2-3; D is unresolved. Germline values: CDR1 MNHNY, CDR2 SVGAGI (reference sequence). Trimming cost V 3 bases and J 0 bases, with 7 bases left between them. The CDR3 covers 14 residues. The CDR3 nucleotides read TGTGCCAGCAGTTATGGGCGCAGCACAGATACGCAGTATTTT. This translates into CASSYGRSTDTQYF.

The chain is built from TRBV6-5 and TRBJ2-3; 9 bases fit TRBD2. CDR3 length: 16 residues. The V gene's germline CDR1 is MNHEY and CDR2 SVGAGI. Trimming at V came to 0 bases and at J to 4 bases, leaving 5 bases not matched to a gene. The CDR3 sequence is CASSYSGTSLPDTQYF. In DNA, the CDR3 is TGTGCCAGCAGTTACTCCGGGACTAGCTTGCCAGATACGCAGTATTTT.

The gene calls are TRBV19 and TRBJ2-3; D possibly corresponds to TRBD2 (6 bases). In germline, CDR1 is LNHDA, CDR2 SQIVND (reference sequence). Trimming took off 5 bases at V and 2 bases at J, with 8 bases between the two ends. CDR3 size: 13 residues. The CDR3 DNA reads TGTGCCAGTAGTGGGACTTACACAGATACGCAGTATTTT. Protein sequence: CASSGTYTDTQYF.

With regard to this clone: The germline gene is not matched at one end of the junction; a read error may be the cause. The CDR3 nucleotides are TGTGCCTGGAGTGTAGCGGTCTCTGAAAACACCATATATTTT. Residues: CAWSVAVSENTIYF. The chain joins TRBV30 to TRBJ1-3; unclear D gene. The CDR3 runs 14 residues. Germline CDR1 GTSNPN, CDR2 SVGIG (reference sequence).

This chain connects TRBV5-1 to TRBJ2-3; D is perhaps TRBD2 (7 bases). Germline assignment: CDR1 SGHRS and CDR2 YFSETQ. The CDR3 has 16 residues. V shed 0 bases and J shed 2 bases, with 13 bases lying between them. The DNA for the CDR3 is TGCGCCAGCAGCTTGGGGAGGGGGACTACCACAGATACGCAGTATTTT. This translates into CASSLGRGTTTDTQYF.

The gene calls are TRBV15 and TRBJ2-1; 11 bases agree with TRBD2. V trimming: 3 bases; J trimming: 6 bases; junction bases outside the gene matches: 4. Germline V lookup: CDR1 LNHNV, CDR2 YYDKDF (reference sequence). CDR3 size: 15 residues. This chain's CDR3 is CATSRVLAGVNEQFF. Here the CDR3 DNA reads TGTGCCACCAGCAGGGTACTAGCGGGAGTCAATGAGCAGTTCTTC. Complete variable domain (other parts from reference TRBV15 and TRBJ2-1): DAMVIQNPRYQVTQFGKPVTLSCSQTLNHNVMYWYQQKSSQAPKLLFHYYDKDFNNEADTPDNFQSRRPNTSFCFLDIRSPGLGDTAMYLCATSRVLAGVNEQFFGPGTRLTVL.